This entry features one T cell receptor beta chain sequence. Its cognate antigen is unknown. These data originate in a study of PD-1 blockade in classical Hodgkin lymphoma. Study-level points and caveats: Although disease activity or prior therapy may be involved, causes of the repertoire differences remain undefined. Reports described newly diagnosed patients as having lower baseline TCR diversity than healthy donors.

TCRdb's table, derived via immunoSEQ multiplex PCR, lists solely in-frame clones and lacks some. The sample comprises around 50,000 clones, 90% of which are singletons, and approximately 15% rests with the top ten. Specified time point: cycle 4 day 1 (C4D1), after about 6 weeks of nivolumab. All trial patients relapsed after autologous stem cell transplantation. The best responses consisted of complete response, partial response or progressive disease. The germline V gene encodes CDR1 LNHDA and CDR2 SQIVND (reference sequence). Trimming took 7 bases from V and 5 from J; bases not matched to a gene: 11. The CDR3 spans 15 residues.

The source material was peripheral blood mononuclear cells (PBMCs), sampled before the fourth cycle of nivolumab. The sequence came from a human donor with classical Hodgkin lymphoma. V and J are TRBV19 and TRBJ2-5; TRBD1 agrees at 9 bases. CDR3 region: CASNFPGQGSETQYF. The CDR3 DNA is TGTGCCAGTAACTTTCCGGGACAGGGCTCTGAGACCCAGTACTTC.